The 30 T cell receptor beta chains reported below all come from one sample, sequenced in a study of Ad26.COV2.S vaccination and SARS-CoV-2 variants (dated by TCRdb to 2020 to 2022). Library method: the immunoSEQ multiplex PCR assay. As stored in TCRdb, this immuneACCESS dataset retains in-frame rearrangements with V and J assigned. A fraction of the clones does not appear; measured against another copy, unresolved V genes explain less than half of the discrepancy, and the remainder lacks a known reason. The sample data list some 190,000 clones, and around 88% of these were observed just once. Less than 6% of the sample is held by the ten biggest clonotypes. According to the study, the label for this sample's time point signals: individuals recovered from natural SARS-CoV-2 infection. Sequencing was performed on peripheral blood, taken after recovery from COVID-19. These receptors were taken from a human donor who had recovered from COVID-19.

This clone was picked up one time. The CDR3 region has the DNA TGCAGCGTTCGGGCTAACTTGAACACCGGGGAGCTGTTTTTT. Its protein is CSVRANLNTGELFF. This chain joins TRBV29-1 and TRBJ2-2; D ambiguous. Germline-derived CDR1 and CDR2 are SQVTM and ANQGSEA. Trimming stripped 5 bases from V and 1 base from J, with 11 bases between. This CDR3 is 14 amino acids long.

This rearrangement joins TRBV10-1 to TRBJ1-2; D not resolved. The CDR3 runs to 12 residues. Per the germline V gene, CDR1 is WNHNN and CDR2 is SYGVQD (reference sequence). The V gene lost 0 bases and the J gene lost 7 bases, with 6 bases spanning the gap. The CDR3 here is CASSESGFGYTF. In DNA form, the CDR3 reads TGCGCCAGCAGTGAGTCAGGGTTTGGCTACACCTTC.

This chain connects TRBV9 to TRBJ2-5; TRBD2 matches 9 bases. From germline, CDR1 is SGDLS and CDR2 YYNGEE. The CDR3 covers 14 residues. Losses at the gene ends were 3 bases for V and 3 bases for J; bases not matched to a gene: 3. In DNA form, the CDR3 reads TGTGCCAGCAGCGGTAGCGGGAGAGAAGAGACCCAGTACTTC. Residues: CASSGSGREETQYF.

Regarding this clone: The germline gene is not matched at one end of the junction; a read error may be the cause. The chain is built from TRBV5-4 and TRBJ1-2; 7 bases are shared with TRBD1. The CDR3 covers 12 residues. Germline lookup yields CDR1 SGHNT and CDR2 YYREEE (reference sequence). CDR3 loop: CASSYGTAAGGF. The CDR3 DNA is TGTGCCAGCAGCTACGGGACGGCGGCAGGGGGCTTC.

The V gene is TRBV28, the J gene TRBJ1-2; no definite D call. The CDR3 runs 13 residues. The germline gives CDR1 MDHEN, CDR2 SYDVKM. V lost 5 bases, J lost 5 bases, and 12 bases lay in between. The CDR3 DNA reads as TGTGCCAGCAGTACCGGGAGGCCGTATGGCTACACCTTC. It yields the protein CASSTGRPYGYTF.

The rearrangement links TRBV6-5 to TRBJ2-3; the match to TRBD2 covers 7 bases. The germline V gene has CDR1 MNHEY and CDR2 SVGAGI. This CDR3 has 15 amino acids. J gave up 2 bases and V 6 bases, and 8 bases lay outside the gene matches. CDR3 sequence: CASRNTGTNTDTQYF. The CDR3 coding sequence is TGTGCCAGCAGAAATACCGGGACTAACACAGATACGCAGTATTTT.

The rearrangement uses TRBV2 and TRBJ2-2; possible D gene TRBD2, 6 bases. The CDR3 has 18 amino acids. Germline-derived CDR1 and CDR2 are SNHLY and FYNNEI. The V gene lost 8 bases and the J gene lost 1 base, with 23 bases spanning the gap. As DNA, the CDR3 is TGTGCCAGCTGGGGGAGGACCTCCAAAGTTCAGAACACCGGGGAGCTGTTTTTT. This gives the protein CASWGRTSKVQNTGELFF.

The CDR3 DNA reads as TGCGCCAGCAGCCATTGGGTGGCCAGGGGGCGCAGACGGGATGGCTACACCTTC. Protein: CASSHWVARGRRRDGYTF. The gene calls are TRBV4-1 and TRBJ1-2; 8 bases line up with TRBD1. The V and J ends lost 3 bases and 6 bases, in that order; junction bases with no gene match: 18. The CDR3 has 18 amino acids. CDR1 MGHRA and CDR2 YSYEKL come from the germline V gene.

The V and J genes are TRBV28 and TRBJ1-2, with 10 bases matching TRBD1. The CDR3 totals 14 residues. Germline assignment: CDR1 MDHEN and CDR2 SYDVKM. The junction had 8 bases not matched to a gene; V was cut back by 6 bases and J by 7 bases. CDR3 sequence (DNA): TGTGCCAGCAGGACAGGGGGCGCGCCGGCTGGCTACACCTTC. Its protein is CASRTGGAPAGYTF.

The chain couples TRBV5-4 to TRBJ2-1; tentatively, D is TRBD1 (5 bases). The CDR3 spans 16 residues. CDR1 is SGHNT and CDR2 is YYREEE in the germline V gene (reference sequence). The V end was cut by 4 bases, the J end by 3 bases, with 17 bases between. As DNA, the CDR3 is TGTGCCAGCAGCATGACAGAACGTACCCTCTACAATGAGCAGTTCTTC. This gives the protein CASSMTERTLYNEQFF.

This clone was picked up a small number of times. CDR3 sequence: CASSTATGYTYEQYF. In DNA form, the CDR3 reads TGCGCCAGCAGCACCGCGACAGGTTACACCTACGAGCAGTACTTC. The chain employs TRBV5-1 and TRBJ2-7; a possible D gene is TRBD1 (6 bases). CDR3 length: 15 residues. The germline V gene encodes CDR1 SGHRS and CDR2 YFSETQ. V dropped 4 bases and J dropped 2 bases, with 16 bases sitting between them.

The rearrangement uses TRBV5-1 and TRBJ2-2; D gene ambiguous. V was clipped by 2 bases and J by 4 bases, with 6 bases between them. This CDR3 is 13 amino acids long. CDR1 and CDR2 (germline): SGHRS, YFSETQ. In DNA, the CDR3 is TGCGCCAGCAGCTTACCCTCCACCGGGGAGCTGTTTTTT. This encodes CASSLPSTGELFF.

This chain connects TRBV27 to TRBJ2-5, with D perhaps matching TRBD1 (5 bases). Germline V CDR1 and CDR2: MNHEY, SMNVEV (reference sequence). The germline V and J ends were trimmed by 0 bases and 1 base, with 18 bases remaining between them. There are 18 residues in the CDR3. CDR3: CASSLSAGRATIQETQYF. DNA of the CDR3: TGTGCCAGCAGTTTATCAGCCGGCAGGGCAACCATCCAAGAGACCCAGTACTTC.

CDR3: CASSRKRSGSNEQYF. The DNA for the CDR3 is TGTGCCAGCAGCCGCAAGCGGTCAGGATCGAACGAGCAGTACTTC. The chain couples TRBV7-3 to TRBJ2-7; a possible D gene is TRBD2 (5 bases). Germline loops: CDR1 SGHTA, CDR2 FQGTGA. CDR3 length equals 15 residues. Between the trimmed V and J ends, which lost 5 bases and 5 bases, there was a span of 19 bases.

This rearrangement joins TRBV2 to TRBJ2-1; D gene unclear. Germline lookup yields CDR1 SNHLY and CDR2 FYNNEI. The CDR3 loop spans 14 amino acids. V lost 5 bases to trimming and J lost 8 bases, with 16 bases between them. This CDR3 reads CASSLSDLSHEQFF. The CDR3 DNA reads TGTGCCAGCAGTCTCAGCGATCTATCCCATGAGCAGTTCTTC.

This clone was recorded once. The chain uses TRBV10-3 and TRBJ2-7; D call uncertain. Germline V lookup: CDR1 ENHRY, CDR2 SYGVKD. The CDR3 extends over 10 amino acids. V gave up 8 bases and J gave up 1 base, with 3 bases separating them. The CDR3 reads CAIGSYEQYF. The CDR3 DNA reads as TGTGCCATCGGTTCCTACGAGCAGTACTTC.

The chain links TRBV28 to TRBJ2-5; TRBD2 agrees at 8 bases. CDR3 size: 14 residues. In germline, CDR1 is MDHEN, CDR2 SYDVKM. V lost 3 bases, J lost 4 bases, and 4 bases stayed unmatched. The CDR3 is CASSFAGGGETQYF. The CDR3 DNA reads TGTGCCAGCAGTTTTGCCGGGGGGGGAGAGACCCAGTACTTC.

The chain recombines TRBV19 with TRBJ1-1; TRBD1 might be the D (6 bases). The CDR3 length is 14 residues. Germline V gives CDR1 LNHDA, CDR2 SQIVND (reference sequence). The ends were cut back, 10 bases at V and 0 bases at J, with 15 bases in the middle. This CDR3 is CATTEGVMNTEAFF. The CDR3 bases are TGTGCCACCACCGAGGGGGTCATGAACACTGAAGCTTTCTTT. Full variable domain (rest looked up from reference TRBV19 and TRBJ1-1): DGGITQSPKYLFRKEGQNVTLSCEQNLNHDAMYWYRQDPGQGLRLIYYSQIVNDFQKGDIAEGYSVSREKKESFPLTVTSAQKNPTAFYLCATTEGVMNTEAFFGQGTRLTVV.

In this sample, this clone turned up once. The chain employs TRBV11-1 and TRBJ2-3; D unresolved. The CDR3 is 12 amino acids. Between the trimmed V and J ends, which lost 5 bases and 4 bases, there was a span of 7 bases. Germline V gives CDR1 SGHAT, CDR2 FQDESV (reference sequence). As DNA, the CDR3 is TGTGCCAGCAGCCGGAACCCAGATACGCAGTATTTT. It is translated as CASSRNPDTQYF.

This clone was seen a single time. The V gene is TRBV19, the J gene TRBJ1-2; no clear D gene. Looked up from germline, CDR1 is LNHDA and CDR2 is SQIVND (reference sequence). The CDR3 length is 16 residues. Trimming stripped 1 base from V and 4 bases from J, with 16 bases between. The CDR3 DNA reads TGTGCCAGTAGTATAGCCTGGGCCGCACCAGGCTATGGCTACACCTTC. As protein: CASSIAWAAPGYGYTF.

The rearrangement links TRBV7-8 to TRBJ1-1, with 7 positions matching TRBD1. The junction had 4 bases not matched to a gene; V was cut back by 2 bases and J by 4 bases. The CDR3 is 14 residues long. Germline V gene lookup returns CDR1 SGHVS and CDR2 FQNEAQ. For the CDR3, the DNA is TGTGCCAGCAGCTTACTGACAGGGAGCACTGAAGCTTTCTTT. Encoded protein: CASSLLTGSTEAFF.

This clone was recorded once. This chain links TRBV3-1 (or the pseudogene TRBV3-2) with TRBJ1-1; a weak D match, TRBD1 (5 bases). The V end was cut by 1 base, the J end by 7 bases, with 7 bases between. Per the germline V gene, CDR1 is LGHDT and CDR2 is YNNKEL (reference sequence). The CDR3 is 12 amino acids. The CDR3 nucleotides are TGTGCCAGCAGCCAAGGAGGGGTTGAAGCTTTCTTT. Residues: CASSQGGVEAFF.

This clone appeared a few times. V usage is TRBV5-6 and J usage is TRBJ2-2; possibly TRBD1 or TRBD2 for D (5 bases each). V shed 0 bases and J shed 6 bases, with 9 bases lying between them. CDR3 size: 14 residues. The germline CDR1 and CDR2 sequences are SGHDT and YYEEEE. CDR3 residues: CASSLGVGAGELFF. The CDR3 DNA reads TGTGCCAGCAGCTTGGGTGTGGGGGCCGGGGAGCTGTTTTTT.

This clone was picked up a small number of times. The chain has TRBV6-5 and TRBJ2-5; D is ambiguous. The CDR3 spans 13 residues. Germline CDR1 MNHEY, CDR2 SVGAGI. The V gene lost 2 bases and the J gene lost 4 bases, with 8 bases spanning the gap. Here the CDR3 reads CASSYLGGETQYF. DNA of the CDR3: TGTGCCAGCAGTTACCTGGGCGGAGAGACCCAGTACTTC.

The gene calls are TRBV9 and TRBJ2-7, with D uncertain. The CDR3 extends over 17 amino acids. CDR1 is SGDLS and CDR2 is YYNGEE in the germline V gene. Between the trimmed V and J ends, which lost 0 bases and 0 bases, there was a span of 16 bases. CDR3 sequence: CASSVAEQVISSYEQYF. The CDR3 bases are TGTGCCAGCAGCGTAGCTGAGCAGGTGATCAGCTCCTACGAGCAGTACTTC.

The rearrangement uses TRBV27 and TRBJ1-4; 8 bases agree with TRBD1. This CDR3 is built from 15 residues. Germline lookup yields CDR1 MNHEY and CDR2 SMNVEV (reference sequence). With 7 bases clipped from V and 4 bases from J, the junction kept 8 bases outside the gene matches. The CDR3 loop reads CASKDRVTGNEKLFF. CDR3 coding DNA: TGTGCCAGCAAGGACAGGGTAACTGGTAATGAAAAACTGTTTTTT. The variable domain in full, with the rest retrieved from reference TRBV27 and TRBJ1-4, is EAQVTQNPRYLITVTGKKLTVTCSQNMNHEYMSWYRQDPGLGLRQIYYSMNVEVTDKGDVPEGYKVSRKEKRNFPLILESPSPNQTSLYFCASKDRVTGNEKLFFGSGTQLSVL.

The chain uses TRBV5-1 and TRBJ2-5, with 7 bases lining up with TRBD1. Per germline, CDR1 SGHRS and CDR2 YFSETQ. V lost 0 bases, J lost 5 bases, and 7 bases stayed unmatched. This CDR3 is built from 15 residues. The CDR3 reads CASSLATGEVETQYF. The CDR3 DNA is TGCGCCAGCAGCTTGGCAACAGGGGAAGTGGAGACCCAGTACTTC.

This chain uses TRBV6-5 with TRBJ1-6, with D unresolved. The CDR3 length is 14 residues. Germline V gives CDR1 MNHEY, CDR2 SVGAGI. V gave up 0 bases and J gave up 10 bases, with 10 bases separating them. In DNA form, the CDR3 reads TGTGCCAGCAGTTACTCGGAGGGATACTCACCCCTCCACTTT. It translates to CASSYSEGYSPLHF.

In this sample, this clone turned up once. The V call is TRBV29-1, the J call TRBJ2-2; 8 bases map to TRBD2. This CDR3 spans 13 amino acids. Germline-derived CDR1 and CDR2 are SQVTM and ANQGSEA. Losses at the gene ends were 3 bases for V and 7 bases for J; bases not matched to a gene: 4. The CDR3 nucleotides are TGCAGCGTTGACCGGGAGGGTGGCGGGGAGCTGTTTTTT. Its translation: CSVDREGGGELFF.

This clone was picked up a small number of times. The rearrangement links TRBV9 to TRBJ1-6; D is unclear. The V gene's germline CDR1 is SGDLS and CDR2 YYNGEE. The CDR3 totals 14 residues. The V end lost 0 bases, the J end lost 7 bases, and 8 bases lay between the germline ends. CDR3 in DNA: TGTGCCAGCAGCGTAGGACCGGAGAATTCACCCCTCCACTTT. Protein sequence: CASSVGPENSPLHF.